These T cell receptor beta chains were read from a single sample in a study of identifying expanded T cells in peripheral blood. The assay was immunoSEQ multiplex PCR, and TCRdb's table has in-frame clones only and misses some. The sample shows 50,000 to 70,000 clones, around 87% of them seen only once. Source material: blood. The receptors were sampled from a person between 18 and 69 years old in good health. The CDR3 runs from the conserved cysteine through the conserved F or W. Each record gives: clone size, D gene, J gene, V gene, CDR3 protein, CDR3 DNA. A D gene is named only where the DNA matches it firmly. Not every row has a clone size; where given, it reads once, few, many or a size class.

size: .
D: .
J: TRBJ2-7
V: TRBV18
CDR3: CASSPRSGATYEQYF
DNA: TGTGCCAGCTCACCACGTTCGGGGGCTACCTACGAGCAGTACTTC

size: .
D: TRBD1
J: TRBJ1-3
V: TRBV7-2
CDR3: CASSLAGQGTRNTIYF
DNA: TGTGCCAGCAGCTTAGCAGGACAGGGAACACGAAACACCATATATTTT

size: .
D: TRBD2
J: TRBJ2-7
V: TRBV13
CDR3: CASSPWTSGSYEQYF
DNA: TGTGCCAGCAGCCCTTGGACTAGCGGCTCCTACGAGCAGTACTTC

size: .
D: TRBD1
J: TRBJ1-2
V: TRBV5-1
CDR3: CASSLREDGTASGGYTF
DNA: TGCGCCAGCAGCCTGCGGGAGGACGGGACAGCAAGTGGTGGCTACACCTTC

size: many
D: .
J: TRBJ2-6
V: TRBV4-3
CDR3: CASSQDTGTGANVLTF
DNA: TGCGCCAGCAGCCAAGATACAGGGACTGGGGCCAACGTCCTGACTTTC

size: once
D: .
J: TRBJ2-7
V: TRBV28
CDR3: CASNRGVYEQYF
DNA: TGTGCCAGCAATCGAGGTGTCTACGAGCAGTACTTC

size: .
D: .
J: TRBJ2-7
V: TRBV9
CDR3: CASSVGSGAIEQYF
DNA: TGTGCCAGCAGCGTAGGTAGCGGAGCTATCGAGCAGTACTTC

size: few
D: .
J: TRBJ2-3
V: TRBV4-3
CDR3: CASSHNLGGATDTQYF
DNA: TGCGCCAGCAGCCATAATCTAGGGGGTGCCACAGATACGCAGTATTTT

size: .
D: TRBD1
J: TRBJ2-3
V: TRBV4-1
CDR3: CASSRDRDTQYF
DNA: TGCGCCAGCAGCCGGGACAGAGATACGCAGTATTTT

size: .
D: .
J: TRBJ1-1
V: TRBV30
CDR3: CAWEGIQNTEAFF
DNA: TGTGCCTGGGAGGGGATCCAGAACACTGAAGCTTTCTTT

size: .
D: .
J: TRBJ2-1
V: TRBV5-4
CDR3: CASSPGGLGDNEQFF
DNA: TGTGCCAGCAGCCCAGGGGGGCTAGGGGACAATGAGCAGTTCTTC

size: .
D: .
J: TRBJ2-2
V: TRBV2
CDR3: CASRQEGTGELFF
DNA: TGTGCCAGCAGACAGGAGGGGACCGGGGAGCTGTTTTTT

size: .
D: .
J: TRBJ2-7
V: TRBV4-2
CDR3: CASSQGPPSPAAQNYEQYF
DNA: TGTGCCAGCAGCCAAGGCCCCCCAAGCCCAGCGGCCCAGAACTACGAGCAGTACTTC

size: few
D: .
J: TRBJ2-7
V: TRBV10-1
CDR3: CARVRRSEGEQYF
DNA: TGCGCCAGGGTGCGGCGGTCCGAAGGCGAGCAGTACTTC